This T cell receptor (beta chain) was retrieved from a study of blood T cell repertoires in COVID-19 (dated by TCRdb to the early 2020s). Turning to the overall study: Samples covering the acute and convalescent phases of COVID-19 were provided by collaborators in the United States, Italy and Spain. Nearly every sample came with metadata listing a de-identified subject ID, COVID-19 status, age in years and sex. Deeply sampled blood TCRbeta repertoires from subjects exposed to, actively infected with, or recovered from COVID-19 were included in the dataset. Where available, HLA class I and class II types were taken from metadata supplied by the sample provider and were not determined by assay-based typing. Samples were obtained from the ongoing ImmuneRACE study (first 160 participants) and from 1,200 or so subjects provided by 6 global collaborators. The prospective study material was composed of cDNA or gDNA derived from T cells, B-cell-depleted T cells, or PBMCs. The repertoires were made available in a free public database intended to serve as a resource for research on the immune response to SARS-CoV-2.

Study-wide findings and limitations: The quantity of clinical and demographic metadata differed by source and by participant and was supplied without curation.

Each collaborating institution followed its own protocols to collect whole blood in K2EDTA tubes. For TCRbeta analysis, collaborators shipped samples as frozen whole blood, isolated PBMCs, or DNA extracted from either of those sample types. TCRbeta CDR3 regions were amplified from genomic DNA by means of the immunoSEQ Assay, a bias-controlled multiplex PCR. As for the authors' bioinformatics: The number of nucleated cells in each sample was estimated by amplification of reference gene primers within the assay. To quantify the absolute abundance of each unique TCRbeta CDR3 rearrangement, sequence reads were collapsed and filtered. Productive Simpson clonality was computed per sample as the square root of Simpson's diversity index over productive rearrangements. Drawn from immuneACCESS, this table holds only the in-frame rearrangements with V and J called that TCRdb kept. Clones are partly lost; checked studies trace under half to an unresolved V gene and leave the rest unexplained. V and J calls and clone size are copied from that table; D and trimming were computed from the DNA. The sample records around 65,000 clones, roughly four fifths of which are singletons. Roughly an eighth of the sample goes to the ten largest clones.

Comments on this clone: No cognate antigen has been identified for it. Base qualities are not provided; no much larger clone lies one nucleotide away.

From a lookup of the germline V gene, CDR1 and CDR2 are SGHRS and YFSETQ. The CDR3, from cysteine to phenylalanine, totals 16 residues. Only CDR3 DNA is held: 48 bases, read in frame from base 1. Clipping removes 4 bases from V and 1 base from J, with 5 as the unmatched junction base count. This sequence was found in a human donor in a cohort sampled during active COVID-19. The sequencing input was peripheral blood. Rearrangement joined TRBV5-1 to TRBJ2-3, with 11 bases in between that match TRBD2. The CDR3 protein: CASSRQTSGGTDTQYF. The nucleotide sequence reads as follows: TGCGCCAGCAGCCGACAGACTAGCGGGGGCACAGATACGCAGTATTTT.